This note documents a single TCR beta chain sequence. Its antigen is currently not known. The sample holds no much larger clone one base away, and base qualities are not on file. This sample was taken from a study of blood T cells in healthy people across ages (dated by TCRdb to the mid-2010s). Some background on the complete study: In model experiments, roughly one uniquely barcoded TCR beta cDNA molecule per two T cells was captured by template switching. The study analyzed two additional independent replicas of 1 million unique cDNA reads from the same blood draw for two donors, one aged 18 to 30 and one aged 80 or older. Four age groups were formed from the donors: young (average about 15 years), middle-aged (approximately 39), aged (about 62) and long-lived (82). Using deep sequencing normalized with unique cDNA molecular identifiers, the study measured how TCR beta repertoire diversity changes with age. Results and caveats for the whole study, not just this receptor: Donor CMV infection status was unknown, potentially confounding age-related changes in expanded clonotypes. Total diversity estimates from one million sequenced T cells were considered lower bounds and underestimates. Observed TCR beta diversity per million T cells fell roughly linearly with age, and a significant reduction was already apparent by age about 36. The long-lived group showed more naive CD4+ T cells, fewer expanded clones and increased TCR diversity than the aged group, suggesting age selection. Conclusive comparison of naive and antigen-experienced compartments was prevented by the profiling of bulk unsorted PBMCs. There was a strong correlation between observed TCR beta diversity and the percentage of naive T cells measured by flow cytometry.

The germline V gene specifies SGDLS as CDR1 and YYNGEE as CDR2. The CDR3 contains 16 residues, cysteine and phenylalanine counted. The kept DNA is CDR3 alone, 48 bases in frame from the first base. The germline V and J ends show losses of 4 bases and 2 bases respectively, and no gene match explains 5 bases of the junction. Library prep was done by 5' RACE. The sequencer listed for this sample is Illumina HiSeq 2500. The second PCR ran for about 7 to 11 cycles and used a J-beta primer mix along with a sample-barcoded 5' primer. A template-switch 5' adaptor carrying 12 random nucleotides introduced a unique molecular identifier onto each TCR beta cDNA molecule. Each sample yielded at least 2.5 million CDR3-containing paired-end reads. First-strand cDNA was synthesized from all RNA with the Mint cDNA synthesis kit, primed by a TRBC-specific oligonucleotide. All cDNA was treated with uracil-DNA glycosylase and then went through a first 18-cycle PCR with the universal primers M1SS and BC2_uni_R. The published analysis was carried out like this. Each sample was normalized by randomly selecting 1 million high-quality reads, each carrying a distinct molecular identifier. Reads sharing molecular identifiers were discarded rather than binned into consensus sequences. MiTCR, set to a Q25 quality threshold and the strictest error-elimination algorithm, was used for CDR3 identification, clonotype clustering and error correction. A nonparametric unseen species model with Euler transformation was used to estimate a lower bound on total TCR beta diversity. In TCRdb, the public reads were trimmed at Q25 with fastp and aligned with MiXCR, with productive beta chains retained. Identical CDR3 proteins give one entry, which carries the most common genes and DNA. TCRdb, rather than the study authors, made the V and J calls. The sample records around 500,000 distinct CDR3 sequences, about 28% of which are singletons. The top ten clones comprise 3.6% of the sample.

Donors were about 36 systemically healthy Caucasian individuals from Russia aged roughly 6 to 100 years. Around 9.9 milliliters of peripheral blood were collected from each donor into EDTA-treated Vacutainer tubes. PBMCs were isolated by Ficoll-Paque density-gradient centrifugation, with at least 6 million obtained per sample. Total RNA was extracted from PBMCs with Trizol reagent, with at least 5 micrograms obtained per sample. For every donor, flow cytometry on a PBMC aliquot measured the percentage of naive CD45RAhigh/CD27high T cells. This sample was shared with a second study, whose subject was T cells of mothers and their children. The second study reports: Nine systemically healthy Caucasian individuals, comprising three mothers and their six children, were included as donors. cDNA synthesis consumed the entire amount of extracted RNA, loaded at approximately 1.4 ug RNA in each 15 ul reaction. In the second PCR, the M1S primer added sample barcodes and 2-4 random nucleotides. Over 9 million TCR beta CDR3 reads were obtained for each mother, and 2.5 million to 3.5 million reads were obtained for each child. TCR recombination output is similarly shaped by thymic selection in related and unrelated pairs, with a minor effect exerted by inherited differences. Normalized repertoire overlap was always found to be slightly, but never significantly, higher in related mother-child pairs than in unrelated mother-child pairs. With a sensitivity of approximately 93 clones per million clonotypes, no persistent microchimeric T cell clones were detected. The study used deep NGS to compare TCR beta repertoires of mothers and children, seeking features distinguishing related mother-child pairs from unrelated individuals. On average, the children were roughly 11 +/- 4 years old, while the mothers were 40 +/- 4 years old. Libraries were sequenced on Illumina HiSeq 2000 with 100+100 nt paired-end reads after adapter ligation with NEBNext reagents. Mother and child libraries were prepared a month apart and sequenced in separate runs to prevent cross-contamination. For each donor, somewhere between about 450,000 and 2,200,000 distinct TCR beta clonotypes were identified. Naive TCR beta clonotypes were estimated from low-frequency clonotypes matched to each donor's FACS-determined naive share, without sorting.

This clonotype originated in a boy under 10 years old in good health. Material: blood. Rearrangement joined TRBV9 to TRBJ2-5, with 13 junctional bases fitting TRBD2. The CDR3 reads as follows: CASSFGTSGNQETQYF. The base sequence is TGTGCCAGCAGCTTCGGGACTAGCGGGAATCAAGAGACCCAGTACTTC.